This TCR beta chain is from a study of CD8 T cells in Susac syndrome. In the study overall: Sequencing included Susac syndrome patients, over 5 of them with active disease and about eight in remission.

General study findings and limits: Across the total CD8+ repertoires, roughly 17 Susac-specific public clones were found. The CD8+ TEMRA repertoires yielded about 5 such clones.

Points on this clonotype: Its antigen is as yet unknown.

The CDR3 has 9 residues. Germline assignment: CDR1 SQVTM and CDR2 ANQGSEA. Trimming took 4 bases from V and 8 from J, leaving 5 bases between them. A quantity of about 0.5 to 1 ug RNA underwent reverse transcription using random hexamers. With immunoSEQ multiplex PCR, TCR beta CDR3 was amplified across 54 Vbeta and 13 Jbeta. MiXCR, applied by TCRdb to the immunoSEQ multiplex PCR reads, yields one record per CDR3 protein. The repertoire consists of fewer than 85,000 distinct CDR3 sequences, with roughly 94% occurring once and the leading ten covering about 0.5%. Material for sequencing was CD8+ T cells from PBMCs. The chain recombines TRBV29-1 with TRBJ1-1; D is unclear. This TCR derives from a human donor with Susac syndrome. The CDR3 sequence is CSVGEEAFF. In DNA form, the CDR3 reads TGCAGCGTTGGGGAAGAAGCTTTCTTT.